These T cell receptor beta chains were read from a single sample in a study of beta chain features in type 1 diabetes. Here immunoSEQ multiplex PCR was the method, and the copy in TCRdb shows in-frame clones only, minus some. The sample holds about half a million clones, around 10% seen once. Specimen: naive CD4+ T cells from blood. The receptor set was obtained from a woman aged 18-30 years in good health. The CDR3 runs from the conserved cysteine through the conserved F or W. The order of the fields is clone size, J gene, D gene, V gene, CDR3 protein, CDR3 DNA. The D gene is left open where the match is weak. The size field is filled for only some rows; it gives once, few, many or a size class.

few | TRBJ2-1 | - | TRBV7-2 | CASSLVRTNRGLEQFF | TGTGCCAGCAGCTTAGTTCGGACCAACAGAGGTCTTGAGCAGTTCTTC
- | TRBJ1-5 | - | TRBV5-6 | CASSFVGQPQHF | TGTGCCAGCAGCTTCGTGGGTCAGCCCCAGCATTTT
- | TRBJ2-7 | - | TRBV9 | CASSVEPYSSYEQYF | TGTGCCAGCAGCGTAGAGCCTTATAGCTCCTACGAGCAGTACTTC
few | TRBJ1-2 | TRBD1 | TRBV25-1 | CASKDRGFDGYTF | TGTGCCAGCAAGGACAGGGGGTTTGATGGCTACACCTTC
- | TRBJ1-2 | - | TRBV5-6 | CASSLADRQYGYTF | TGTGCCAGCAGCTTGGCCGACAGACAATATGGCTACACCTTC
few | TRBJ2-5 | - | TRBV9 | CASSVDRPETQYF | TGTGCCAGCAGCGTAGATCGCCCTGAGACCCAGTACTTC
many | TRBJ2-3 | - | TRBV13 | CASSHILAMDTQYF | TGTGCCAGCAGTCATATCCTAGCGATGGATACGCAGTATTTT
few | TRBJ2-3 | - | TRBV25-1 | CASSDRADTQYF | TGTGCCAGCAGTGATCGAGCAGATACGCAGTATTTT
few | TRBJ2-5 | - | TRBV4-2 | CASSQDQFIETQYF | TGTGCCAGCAGCCAAGATCAATTTATTGAGACCCAGTACTTC
- | TRBJ2-3 | - | TRBV7-8 | CASSFKLASSREGTQYF | TGTGCCAGCAGCTTCAAACTAGCTTCTTCGAGAGAGGGTACGCAGTATTTT
few | TRBJ1-4 | - | TRBV4-3 | CASSQGGTVTTNEKLFF | TGCGCCAGCAGCCAGGGTGGGACCGTTACAACTAATGAAAAACTGTTTTTT
few | TRBJ1-2 | - | TRBV28 | CASSGGTNYGYTF | TGTGCCAGCAGCGGCGGGACTAACTATGGCTACACCTTC
- | TRBJ1-2 | - | TRBV27 | CASSFGVRGGYTF | TGTGCCAGCAGTTTCGGGGTCCGCGGTGGCTACACCTTC
- | TRBJ2-4 | - | TRBV28 | CASLTRGGKNIQYF | TGTGCCAGCCTGACGAGGGGCGGGAAAAACATTCAGTACTTC
- | TRBJ1-1 | - | TRBV29-1 | CSVGAGFNTEAFF | TGCAGCGTTGGCGCGGGGTTCAACACTGAAGCTTTCTTT
few | TRBJ1-3 | - | TRBV7-8 | CASSPDRLSGNTIYF | TGTGCCAGCAGCCCCGACCGTCTCTCTGGAAACACCATATATTTT
- | TRBJ2-4 | - | TRBV5-1 | CASSPPDRRGGLAKNIQYF | TGCGCCAGCAGCCCCCCAGACAGAAGGGGGGGACTAGCCAAAAACATTCAGTACTTC
- | TRBJ2-3 | - | TRBV29-1 | CSVLNRGSTDTQYF | TGCAGCGTTCTGAATAGGGGTAGCACAGATACGCAGTATTTT
few | TRBJ2-7 | - | TRBV6-1 | CASNGGRANEQYF | TGTGCCAGCAACGGAGGACGGGCCAACGAGCAGTACTTC
few | TRBJ2-3 | TRBD1 | TRBV29-1 | CSADTMRQGAQYF | TGCAGCGCAGATACGATGAGACAGGGGGCGCAGTATTTT
- | TRBJ2-3 | TRBD1 | TRBV7-2 | CASSWDRADTQYF | TGTGCCAGCAGCTGGGACAGGGCAGATACGCAGTATTTT
- | TRBJ1-2 | - | TRBV5-1 | CASTQNPGTGLNYGYTF | TGCGCCAGCACCCAGAACCCCGGCACAGGGCTCAACTATGGCTACACCTTC
- | TRBJ2-4 | - | TRBV7-2 | CASSLLGGLYF | TGTGCCAGCAGCTTACTGGGGGGCCTGTACTTC
- | TRBJ2-1 | - | TRBV29-1 | CSVLGRVYNEQFF | TGCAGCGTACTCGGGAGAGTCTACAATGAGCAGTTCTTC
few | TRBJ2-3 | - | TRBV27 | CASRPVGALVTDTQYF | TGTGCCAGCAGGCCAGTGGGGGCCCTCGTCACAGATACGCAGTATTTT
few | TRBJ1-5 | - | TRBV6-1 | CASSGRALQPQHF | TGTGCCAGCAGTGGAAGGGCCCTCCAGCCCCAGCATTTT
- | TRBJ1-2 | TRBD1 | TRBV6-6 | CASSYDRGGGYTF | TGTGCCAGCAGTTACGACAGGGGAGGTGGCTACACCTTC
few | TRBJ2-1 | - | TRBV29-1 | CSVDSGMDEQFF | TGCAGCGTTGATAGTGGTATGGATGAGCAGTTCTTC
few | TRBJ2-1 | TRBD2 | TRBV9 | CASSVGLAGYNEQFF | TGTGCCAGCAGCGTAGGGCTAGCGGGTTACAATGAGCAGTTCTTC
few | TRBJ1-4 | - | TRBV7-2 | CASSPSRGEKLFF | TGTGCCAGCAGCCCCTCGCGTGGGGAAAAACTGTTTTTT
few | TRBJ1-2 | - | TRBV7-9 | CASSQTGPGGYTF | TGTGCCAGCAGCCAGACAGGCCCGGGAGGCTACACCTTC
few | TRBJ2-6 | - | TRBV5-1 | CASSLGPSGANVLTF | TGCGCCAGCAGCTTGGGACCCTCTGGGGCCAACGTCCTGACTTTC
few | TRBJ1-3 | - | TRBV7-9 | CASSVTSSGFGNTIYF | TGTGCCAGCAGCGTAACTAGCTCAGGGTTTGGAAACACCATATATTTT
few | TRBJ1-2 | - | TRBV6-6 | CASSPSGAGGYTF | TGTGCCAGCAGCCCCTCGGGGGCTGGCGGCTACACCTTC
few | TRBJ2-1 | TRBD1 | TRBV30 | CAWSVGDRRTYNEQFF | TGTGCCTGGAGTGTCGGGGACAGGCGAACCTACAATGAGCAGTTCTTC
few | TRBJ1-3 | - | TRBV9 | CASRVVYSGNTIYF | TGTGCCAGCAGGGTCGTATACTCTGGAAACACCATATATTTT
few | TRBJ2-7 | - | TRBV2 | CASSEQGTSYEQYF | TGTGCCAGCAGTGAACAGGGGACCTCCTACGAGCAGTACTTC
once | TRBJ2-1 | - | TRBV18 | CASSSQEAYNEQFF | TGTGCCAGCTCATCTCAAGAAGCCTACAATGAGCAGTTCTTC
- | TRBJ2-3 | - | TRBV18 | CASSPRGPTDTQYF | TGTGCCAGCTCACCACGGGGGCCCACAGATACGCAGTATTTT
few | TRBJ2-3 | - | TRBV9 | CASSFIGTSSTDTQYF | TGTGCCAGCAGTTTTATCGGGACTTCTAGCACAGATACGCAGTATTTT
- | TRBJ1-5 | - | TRBV29-1 | CSVTRGGNQPQHF | TGCAGCGTTACTCGGGGGGGCAATCAGCCCCAGCATTTT
- | TRBJ1-1 | TRBD1 | TRBV11-2 | CASRFFGQGGNTEAFF | TGTGCCAGCAGATTCTTCGGACAGGGAGGGAACACTGAAGCTTTCTTT
- | TRBJ2-7 | - | TRBV13 | CASRARGLRYEQYF | TGTGCCAGCAGAGCCCGCGGACTCCGCTACGAGCAGTACTTC
- | TRBJ2-5 | TRBD2 | TRBV28 | CASSFPPIAGGTRETQYF | TGTGCCAGCAGTTTCCCTCCGATAGCGGGGGGCACCCGAGAGACCCAGTACTTC
- | TRBJ1-4 | - | TRBV29-1 | CSVAISNEKLFF | TGCAGCGTTGCCATCTCCAATGAAAAACTGTTTTTT